The next 27 T cell receptor beta chains were all read from a single sample in a study of blood T cells in healthy people across ages. It was with a sample-barcoded 5' primer and a J-beta primer mix that a second PCR of about 6 to 11 cycles was run. TCRdb reanalysed the 5' RACE reads using MiXCR and keeps one entry per CDR3 protein. The table shows some 730,000 distinct CDR3 sequences, with 20% to 25% occurring only once. Sequencing was done on a sample of blood. The receptor source for this set is a man between 70 and 80 years old in good health.

The chain couples TRBV11-2 to TRBJ2-7; D may be TRBD2 (5 bases). The better agreement between TRBJ2-1 and the DNA end casts doubt on the J call. Germline loops: CDR1 SGHAT, CDR2 FQNNGV. The CDR3 runs to 15 residues. CDR3 sequence reads: CASTTTEYRGNEQFF. Here the CDR3 DNA reads TGTGCCAGCACCACCACAGAGTACAGAGGGAATGAGCAGTTCTTC.

The CDR3 sequence: CASKPGGTGELFF. The CDR3 DNA reads TGCGCCAGCAAGCCGGGAGGCACCGGGGAGCTGTTTTTT. V gene TRBV5-1 combines with J gene TRBJ2-2, with 7 nucleotides matching TRBD2. The CDR3 extends over 13 amino acids. Germline V lookup: CDR1 SGHRS, CDR2 YFSETQ. J gave up 4 bases and V 6 bases, and 3 bases lay outside the gene matches.

This clonotype showed up just a few times. The V and J genes are TRBV12-3 or TRBV12-4 and TRBJ2-1, with 10 bases that match TRBD2. The CDR3 loop spans 16 amino acids. After removal of 7 bases from V and 4 bases from J, the junction contained 10 bases not matched to a gene. The CDR3 loop reads CASIVGLAVTYNEQFF. The DNA for the CDR3 is TGTGCCAGCATCGTAGGACTAGCGGTAACTTACAATGAGCAGTTCTTC.

This clonotype showed up just a few times. The chain employs TRBV3-1 and TRBJ1-1; unclear D gene. Per the germline V gene, CDR1 is LGHDT and CDR2 is YNNKEL (reference sequence). Trimming removed 4 bases at V and 0 bases at J, with 15 bases between. The CDR3 spans 16 residues. The DNA for the CDR3 is TGTGCCAGCAGCCTTAATTTGAGGAGGATGAACACTGAAGCTTTCTTT. Amino acids: CASSLNLRRMNTEAFF. The entire variable domain, with the rest obtained from reference TRBV3-1 and TRBJ1-1, is as follows: DTAVSQTPKYLVTQMGNDKSIKCEQNLGHDTMYWYKQDSKKFLKIMFSYNNKELIINETVPNRFSPKSPDKAHLNLHINSLELGDSAVYFCASSLNLRRMNTEAFFGQGTRLTVV.

V usage is TRBV4-3 and J usage is TRBJ2-3; D might be TRBD1 or TRBD2, each matching 5 bases. Germline V gene lookup returns CDR1 LGHNA and CDR2 YSLEER. V lost 3 bases and J 8 bases, leaving 12 bases between the germline ends. The CDR3 extends over 13 amino acids. As DNA, the CDR3 is TGCGCCAGCAGCCAGGGGGTTCAGGCTACGCAGTATTTT. It yields the protein CASSQGVQATQYF.

The chain joins TRBV18 to TRBJ2-7; 7 bases line up with TRBD1. CDR3 size: 14 residues. CDR1 is KGHSH and CDR2 is LQKENI in the germline V gene. Trimming took 2 bases from V and 3 from J; bases not matched to a gene: 4. In DNA form, the CDR3 reads TGTGCCAGCTCACCATCGGGACAGAGCTACGAGCAGTACTTC. Translating gives CASSPSGQSYEQYF.

The chain uses TRBV5-1 and TRBJ2-5; TRBD2 might be the D (5 bases). The CDR3 has 12 residues. Germline V gives CDR1 SGHRS, CDR2 YFSETQ. With 7 bases removed from V and 9 bases from J, the gap between germline ends came to 16 bases. CDR3 protein: CASPLFEGSQYF. The CDR3, as DNA: TGCGCCAGCCCTCTTTTCGAGGGTTCCCAGTACTTC.

The sample holds many counts of this clonotype. The chain recombines TRBV21-1 with TRBJ2-7; the table's D call of TRBD1 was not tested on the DNA. TRBV21-1 is tagged as a pseudogene. The CDR3 is 18 amino acids. CDR3 DNA sequence: TGTGCCAGCAGCTCCCTGCGCCCCGGGACAGGTGGCCCCTACGAGCAGTACTTC. Its protein product is CASSSLRPGTGGPYEQYF.

This rearrangement joins TRBV3-1 to TRBJ2-3, with 7 bases matching TRBD2. Germline CDR1 reads LGHDT; CDR2 reads YNNKEL (reference sequence). Trimming removed 1 base from V and 0 bases from J; junction bases left unmatched: 4. The CDR3 extends over 16 amino acids. The CDR3 sequence is CASSQGLADSTDTQYF. In DNA, the CDR3 is TGTGCCAGCAGCCAAGGTCTAGCGGATAGCACAGATACGCAGTATTTT.

In its sample, this clonotype was seen a few times. This rearrangement joins TRBV7-9 to TRBJ2-6, with unresolved D. From germline, CDR1 is SEHNR and CDR2 FQNEAQ (reference sequence). The V and J ends lost 5 bases and 0 bases respectively, with 8 bases between them. CDR3 size: 15 residues. The chain's CDR3 is CASSPVISGANVLTF. Here the CDR3 DNA reads TGTGCCAGCAGCCCAGTGATCTCTGGGGCCAACGTCCTGACTTTC.

The genes are TRBV19 and TRBJ1-1; TRBD1 matches at 7 bases. CDR3 length equals 14 residues. Germline CDR1 LNHDA, CDR2 SQIVND (reference sequence). The junction had 8 bases not matched to a gene; V was cut back by 4 bases and J by 6 bases. CDR3 nucleotide sequence: TGTGCCAGTAGTACGACACAGGGGAGGTCTGAAGCTTTCTTT. Translation: CASSTTQGRSEAFF.

There are a few counts of this clonotype. The genes are TRBV12-3 or TRBV12-4 and TRBJ2-3; 7 nucleotides agree with TRBD1. The CDR3 is 14 residues long. Trimming at V came to 2 bases and at J to 5 bases, leaving 4 bases not matched to a gene. The DNA for the CDR3 is TGTGCCAGCAGTTTAAGGCAGGGGGAAGATACGCAGTATTTT. Its translation is CASSLRQGEDTQYF.

J is TRBJ1-2 and V is TRBV7-8; D is uncertain. Trimming removed 1 base from V and 8 bases from J, with 14 bases in between. The CDR3 is 14 amino acids. Germline CDR1 reads SGHVS; CDR2 reads FQNEAQ. Here the CDR3 DNA reads TGTGCCAGCAGCTTAGTAGGCGCGGGGAAGGGCTACACCTTC. Translated, it gives CASSLVGAGKGYTF.

The V call is TRBV18, the J call TRBJ2-3; D is ambiguous. Germline CDR1 and CDR2: KGHSH and LQKENI. The V end lost 5 bases, the J end lost 6 bases, and 12 bases lay between the germline ends. This CDR3 has 13 amino acids. The DNA for the CDR3 is TGTGCCAGCTCATCCGACCTATCTGATACGCAGTATTTT. It yields the protein CASSSDLSDTQYF.

This clonotype has only a few counts. This chain joins TRBV12-3 or TRBV12-4 and TRBJ1-5; D perhaps matches TRBD1 (6 bases). The CDR3 is made up of 13 amino acids. V gave up 6 bases and J gave up 4 bases, with 10 bases separating them. The CDR3 reads CASSRRGNQPQHF. As DNA, the CDR3 is TGTGCCAGCAGCCGCAGGGGTAATCAGCCCCAGCATTTT.

In its sample, this clonotype was seen a few times. CDR3 nucleotides: TGTGCCAGCAGCTTAGCGGACCCAGGAACCTATGAAGCTTTCTTT. Protein product: CASSLADPGTYEAFF. V is TRBV11-2 and J is TRBJ1-1; D gene uncertain. The length of the CDR3 is 15 residues. From germline, CDR1 is SGHAT and CDR2 FQNNGV. The V end lost 1 base, the J end lost 7 bases, and 16 bases lay between the germline ends.

In its sample, this clonotype was seen many times. This chain joins TRBV7-9 and TRBJ2-1; D is ambiguous. The V end lost 0 bases, the J end lost 3 bases, and 6 bases lay between the germline ends. The CDR3 is 14 residues long. Germline V gene lookup returns CDR1 SEHNR and CDR2 FQNEAQ (reference sequence). CDR3 residues: CASSLALVYNEQFF. The CDR3 nucleotides are TGTGCCAGCAGCTTAGCCTTAGTCTACAATGAGCAGTTCTTC.

The rearrangement links TRBV15 to TRBJ2-3; D unresolved. The CDR3 extends over 13 amino acids. The ends were cut back, 0 bases at V and 3 bases at J, with 4 bases in the middle. Per the germline V gene, CDR1 is LNHNV and CDR2 is YYDKDF (reference sequence). DNA for the CDR3: TGTGCCACCAGCAGAGAGGGAACAGATACGCAGTATTTT. The encoded protein is CATSREGTDTQYF.

The chain links TRBV12-3 or TRBV12-4 to TRBJ2-1; 11 bases match TRBD2. Losses at the gene ends were 3 bases for V and 3 bases for J; bases not matched to a gene: 7. There are 17 residues in the CDR3. The CDR3 DNA reads TGTGCCAGCAGTTTGGCTCCACTAGCGGGGGACTACAATGAGCAGTTCTTC. This translates into CASSLAPLAGDYNEQFF.

The sample holds a few counts of this clonotype. The chain joins TRBV5-1 to TRBJ2-2; D not certain. The CDR3 has 13 amino acids. V lost 4 bases and J lost 3, with 7 bases in between. CDR1 is SGHRS and CDR2 is YFSETQ in the germline V gene. The CDR3 nucleotides read TGCGCCAGCAGCCAGGACGACACCGGGGAGCTGTTTTTT. This sequence encodes CASSQDDTGELFF.

CDR3 sequence: CATSRDSRRNTEAFF. Here the CDR3 DNA reads TGTGCCACCAGCAGAGATAGTAGGAGGAACACTGAAGCTTTCTTT. The chain carries TRBV15 and TRBJ1-1; no definite D call. CDR1 is LNHNV and CDR2 is YYDKDF in the germline V gene (reference sequence). The V and J ends lost 0 bases and 1 base respectively, with 9 bases between them. CDR3 size: 15 residues.

Notes on this clonotype: Germline is not matched at one junction end, which may reflect a read error. The V gene is TRBV11-2, the J gene TRBJ2-1; 7 bases are a match to TRBD2. Germline values: CDR1 SGHAT, CDR2 FQNNGV. CDR3 length: 16 residues. The CDR3 is CASSIDGGGRNNEQFF. CDR3 nucleotide sequence: TGTGCCAGCAGCATAGATGGGGGGGGGAGGAACAATGAGCAGTTCTTC.

The V and J genes are TRBV29-1 and TRBJ2-3; D gene ambiguous. This CDR3 is built from 12 residues. CDR1 SQVTM and CDR2 ANQGSEA come from the germline V gene. Trimming removed 7 bases from V and 0 bases from J, with 8 bases in between. CDR3 protein: CSETPSTDTQYF. Here the CDR3 DNA reads TGCAGCGAGACTCCTAGCACAGATACGCAGTATTTT.

This chain joins TRBV7-9 and TRBJ2-1, with 10 bases aligning to TRBD1. Germline lookup yields CDR1 SEHNR and CDR2 FQNEAQ (reference sequence). With 1 base clipped from V and 3 bases from J, the junction kept 3 bases outside the gene matches. This CDR3 comprises 16 residues. The CDR3 loop is CASSLEGQGNYNEQFF. CDR3 DNA: TGTGCCAGCAGCTTAGAGGGACAGGGGAACTACAATGAGCAGTTCTTC.

The genes are TRBV6-5 and TRBJ2-5, with 7 bases aligning to TRBD1. The CDR3 spans 16 residues. Germline CDR1 and CDR2: MNHEY and SVGAGI. The V segment lost 2 bases and the J segment 4 bases; nucleotides outside the gene matches: 10. CDR3 in DNA: TGTGCCAGCAGTTACGCGCGTCTTCCAGGGGGAGAGACCCAGTACTTC. Translated: CASSYARLPGGETQYF.

V and J are TRBV20-1 and TRBJ1-1; 7 nucleotides align to TRBD1. CDR1 and CDR2 from the germline V gene are DFQATT and SNEGSKA (reference sequence). J gave up 8 bases and V 1 base, and 4 bases lay outside the gene matches. The CDR3 extends over 12 amino acids. The CDR3 loop is CSARGGTVEAFF. CDR3 nucleotide sequence: TGCAGTGCTAGAGGCGGGACAGTCGAAGCTTTCTTT.

This clonotype was counted only a few times. The rearrangement uses TRBV10-3 and TRBJ2-3; 7 bases are a match to TRBD2. V gave up 4 bases and J gave up 0 bases; unmatched junction bases: 4. Germline V gene lookup returns CDR1 ENHRY and CDR2 SYGVKD. This CDR3 has 15 residues. In DNA form, the CDR3 reads TGTGCCATCAGTGGGCGGGAGTCAAGCACAGATACGCAGTATTTT. Protein sequence: CAISGRESSTDTQYF.